The 28 T cell receptor beta chains presented below share a single source sample, sequenced in a study of STAT5B mutations in CD4+ large granular lymphocyte leukemia. The assay was immunoSEQ multiplex PCR, and TCRdb's table has in-frame clones only and misses some. The sample holds roughly 48,000 clones; about 70% are singletons and the top ten take 1.5%. Sequenced sample: CD4+ T cells from blood buffy coats. Source of these receptors: a human donor in good health.

The chain is built from TRBV28 and TRBJ1-1, with TRBD1 identical over 7 bases. Germline CDR1 MDHEN, CDR2 SYDVKM. The CDR3 is 14 residues long. V shed 1 base and J 7 bases; nucleotides not matched to a gene: 6. CDR3 bases: TGTGCCAGCAGTTTATCCAGGGGGGCTCTTGAAGCTTTCTTT. Residues: CASSLSRGALEAFF.

CDR3 in amino acids: CASSFATGPGVDNEQFF. CDR3 coding DNA: TGTGCCAGCAGCTTTGCTACCGGGCCGGGGGTGGACAATGAGCAGTTCTTC. V and J are TRBV5-4 and TRBJ2-1, with D possibly TRBD2 on 6 matching bases. Germline V gene data show CDR1 as SGHNT and CDR2 as YYREEE (reference sequence). The germline V and J ends were trimmed by 2 bases and 5 bases, with 20 bases remaining between them. The CDR3 runs to 17 residues.

V and J are TRBV9 and TRBJ2-3; TRBD1 is a possible D gene (6 bases). The germline V gene encodes CDR1 SGDLS and CDR2 YYNGEE. CDR3 size: 16 residues. The ends were cut back, 3 bases at V and 2 bases at J, with 16 bases in the middle. The DNA for the CDR3 is TGTGCCAGCAGCGCACTCGGTGGGGGCCACACAGATACGCAGTATTTT. Its translation: CASSALGGGHTDTQYF.

V usage is TRBV10-3 and J usage is TRBJ1-2, with unresolved D. Germline assignment: CDR1 ENHRY and CDR2 SYGVKD. The V gene lost 3 bases and the J gene lost 7 bases, with 6 bases spanning the gap. The CDR3 sequence is 11 residues long. The CDR3 DNA sequence: TGTGCCATCAGTGACTCGGGTGGCTACACCTTC. Translating it yields CAISDSGGYTF.

The rearrangement joins TRBV19 to TRBJ1-5; TRBD1 matches at 8 bases. Looked up from germline, CDR1 is LNHDA and CDR2 is SQIVND (reference sequence). Unmatched junction bases numbered 3, after V lost 3 bases and J lost 5 bases. The CDR3 sequence is 14 residues long. The CDR3 spells CASSIETGDQPQHF. The CDR3 coding sequence is TGTGCCAGTAGTATTGAGACAGGGGATCAGCCCCAGCATTTT.

The V and J genes are TRBV18 and TRBJ1-2, with 10 nucleotides matching TRBD1. With V trimmed by 2 bases and J by 2 bases, 11 bases remained unmatched. This CDR3 has 18 residues. In germline, CDR1 is KGHSH, CDR2 LQKENI. CDR3 coding DNA: TGTGCCAGCTCACCAGTCGTGACAGGGGGCGCGGGGAACTATGGCTACACCTTC. Encoded protein: CASSPVVTGGAGNYGYTF.

This sequence joins TRBV11-2 and TRBJ2-3; 8 bases align to TRBD2. Germline V gene lookup returns CDR1 SGHAT and CDR2 FQNNGV. J lost 3 bases, V lost 1 base, and 3 bases had no gene match. The CDR3 sequence is 15 residues long. The CDR3 spells CASSLGSGETDTQYF. The CDR3 nucleotides read TGTGCCAGCAGCTTAGGTAGCGGGGAAACAGATACGCAGTATTTT.

V and J are TRBV5-1 and TRBJ1-6; tentative D call: TRBD1 (6 bases). Trimming took off 0 bases at V and 9 bases at J, with 10 bases between the two ends. Per germline, CDR1 SGHRS and CDR2 YFSETQ. This CDR3 has 14 amino acids. The CDR3 DNA reads TGCGCCAGCAGCTTGGGACAGGAGACTTCACCCCTCCACTTT. Encoded protein: CASSLGQETSPLHF. The variable domain in full, with the rest retrieved from reference TRBV5-1 and TRBJ1-6, is KAGVTQTPRYLIKTRGQQVTLSCSPISGHRSVSWYQQTPGQGLQFLFEYFSETQRNKGNFPGRFSGRQFSNSRSEMNVSTLELGDSALYLCASSLGQETSPLHFGNGTRLTVT.

There are a few counts of this clone. The rearrangement joins TRBV6-1 to TRBJ1-5, with 7 bases lining up with TRBD1. This CDR3 contains 16 residues. The germline gives CDR1 MNHNS, CDR2 SASEGT. V trimming: 4 bases; J trimming: 2 bases; junction bases outside the gene matches: 8. The CDR3 DNA is TGTGCCAGCAGTGCCTTCAGGGGGTCGGGCAATCAGCCCCAGCATTTT. Translated: CASSAFRGSGNQPQHF.

This clone was seen a few times. The chain couples TRBV5-1 to TRBJ2-5, with D unresolved. V lost 0 bases, J lost 10 bases, and 7 bases lay in between. This CDR3 has 11 residues. Germline V gives CDR1 SGHRS, CDR2 YFSETQ. CDR3 DNA: TGCGCCAGCAGCTTGGAGGGTGGCCAGTACTTC. Amino acids: CASSLEGGQYF.

The chain uses TRBV5-4 and TRBJ2-5; 8 bases line up with TRBD2. The germline CDR1 and CDR2 sequences are SGHNT and YYREEE (reference sequence). Trimming cost V 2 bases and J 1 base; bases outside gene matches: 4. The length of the CDR3 is 15 residues. The CDR3 here is CASSLAGLAQETQYF. Here the CDR3 DNA reads TGTGCCAGCAGCTTAGCCGGACTAGCCCAAGAGACCCAGTACTTC.

This clone was detected only once. J is TRBJ1-4 and V is TRBV6-5; 7 bases line up with TRBD1. CDR1 MNHEY and CDR2 SVGAGI come from the germline V gene. Trimming took 0 bases from V and 8 from J; bases not matched to a gene: 9. The CDR3 extends over 16 amino acids. The CDR3 DNA follows: TGTGCCAGCAGTTACTCCTTCGACAGGGCGCGGGAAAAACTGTTTTTT. Its protein is CASSYSFDRAREKLFF.

CDR3 nucleotide sequence: TGTGCCAGCGCACCGGGACAGGCGAGCTCCTACGAGCAGTACGTC. Translating it yields CASAPGQASSYEQYV. The chain couples TRBV18 to TRBJ2-7; TRBD1 matches 8 bases. Germline assignment: CDR1 KGHSH and CDR2 LQKENI. The CDR3 is made up of 15 amino acids.

This clone was observed a few times. The genes are TRBV21-1 and TRBJ2-7; TRBD1 is taken as the D call from the table, unchecked against the DNA. TRBV21-1 is designated a pseudogene. The CDR3 sequence is 15 residues long. The CDR3 DNA reads TGTGCCAGCAGCAAGGACAGGGGGACCGCCTACGAGCAGTACGTC. Translating gives CASSKDRGTAYEQYV.

The genes are TRBV13 and TRBJ2-2, with no clear D. CDR1 is PRHDT, CDR2 FYEKMQ, per germline (reference sequence). CDR3 length: 15 residues. The V end was cut by 5 bases, the J end by 4 bases, with 14 bases between. The chain's CDR3 is CASSPDAISTGELFF. The CDR3 DNA reads as TGTGCCAGCAGCCCCGACGCTATTAGCACCGGGGAGCTGTTTTTT.

The J gene is TRBJ2-1, the V gene TRBV18; a weak D match, TRBD2 (7 bases). The CDR3 loop spans 18 amino acids. V gave up 3 bases and J gave up 9 bases, with 27 bases separating them. Germline V gene sequence: CDR1 KGHSH, CDR2 LQKENI. CDR3 in amino acids: CASSPGGGSPDRGTEQFF. In DNA, the CDR3 is TGTGCCAGCTCACCGGGAGGGGGGTCCCCAGATCGCGGTACTGAGCAGTTCTTC.

A few counts support this clone. CDR3 bases: TGTGCCTGGAGTCCACAACCCCACGGTGAAGCTTTCTTT. Translation gives CAWSPQPHGEAFF. V is TRBV30 and J is TRBJ1-1; D is unclear. The V gene's germline CDR1 is GTSNPN and CDR2 SVGIG (reference sequence). The V end was cut by 2 bases, the J end by 7 bases, with 14 bases between. This CDR3 contains 13 residues.

This clone came up a few times. V usage is TRBV6-5 and J usage is TRBJ1-1; no reliable D call. Germline V gene data show CDR1 as MNHEY and CDR2 as SVGAGI. V was pared by 6 bases and J by 4 bases, with 15 bases between. This CDR3 comprises 14 residues. CDR3 region: CASRPPGSGTEAFF. Written as DNA, the CDR3 is TGTGCCAGCAGGCCTCCGGGGAGTGGCACTGAAGCTTTCTTT.

V is TRBV11-2 and J is TRBJ2-7, with D perhaps matching TRBD2 (5 bases). CDR3 length equals 14 residues. Trimming cost V 1 base and J 2 bases, with 9 bases left between them. Per germline, CDR1 SGHAT and CDR2 FQNNGV. CDR3 protein: CASSLGGWAYEQYV. The CDR3 DNA sequence: TGTGCCAGCAGCTTAGGAGGGTGGGCCTACGAGCAGTACGTC.

The rearrangement links TRBV7-8 to TRBJ1-2, with 8 bases fitting TRBD1. The CDR3 covers 15 residues. Germline CDR1 SGHVS, CDR2 FQNEAQ. V gave up 5 bases and J gave up 2 bases; unmatched junction bases: 7. The DNA of the CDR3 is TGTGCCAGCAGCCCGGAGACAGGGGAGAACTATGGCTACACCTTC. Its protein is CASSPETGENYGYTF.

This clone turned up a few times. V and J are TRBV5-1 and TRBJ1-2, with 12 bases lining up with TRBD1. V shed 4 bases and J 8 bases; nucleotides not matched to a gene: 6. The CDR3 consists of 14 residues. The germline V gene encodes CDR1 SGHRS and CDR2 YFSETQ. The CDR3 DNA reads TGCGCCAGCAGCCAAGGGACAGGGGGCTTAGGCTACACCTTC. This sequence encodes CASSQGTGGLGYTF. The full variable domain, with the rest looked up from reference TRBV5-1 and TRBJ1-2, is KAGVTQTPRYLIKTRGQQVTLSCSPISGHRSVSWYQQTPGQGLQFLFEYFSETQRNKGNFPGRFSGRQFSNSRSEMNVSTLELGDSALYLCASSQGTGGLGYTFGSGTRLTVV.

V gene TRBV18 combines with J gene TRBJ2-7; D perhaps matches TRBD1 (6 bases). V gave up 2 bases and J gave up 1 base, with 12 bases separating them. The CDR3 has 15 amino acids. Germline CDR1 and CDR2: KGHSH and LQKENI. The CDR3 nucleotides read TGTGCCAGCTCACCAGGACCAGGGGCATCCTACGAGCAGTACGTC. Translation gives CASSPGPGASYEQYV.

This clone was counted a few times. The chain carries TRBV7-6 and TRBJ1-1, with D unclear. CDR3 size: 13 residues. The ends were cut back, 2 bases at V and 1 base at J, with 5 bases in the middle. Germline V gives CDR1 SGHVS, CDR2 FNYEAQ. DNA for the CDR3: TGTGCCAGCAGCTTATCTGAGAACACTGAAGCTTTCTTT. It yields the protein CASSLSENTEAFF.

The rearrangement links TRBV6-6 to TRBJ1-5, with D possibly TRBD1 on 5 matching bases. Trimming stripped 10 bases from V and 3 bases from J, with 16 bases between. This CDR3 has 14 amino acids. CDR1 is MNHNY and CDR2 is SVGAGI in the germline V gene (reference sequence). The DNA of the CDR3 is TGTGCCACCAGGAGAGGAGGGGACAATCAGCCCCAGCATTTT. Its protein product is CATRRGGDNQPQHF.

This chain uses TRBV7-9 with TRBJ2-3, with 11 bases aligning to TRBD2. The ends lost 5 bases at V and 4 bases at J; junction bases unmatched: 5. Germline V gives CDR1 SEHNR, CDR2 FQNEAQ (reference sequence). The length of the CDR3 is 15 residues. CDR3 amino acids: CASSLGLAVSDTQYF. CDR3 DNA sequence: TGTGCCAGCAGCCTGGGACTAGCGGTTTCAGATACGCAGTATTTT.

The CDR3 sequence: CASSLGVMETQYF. CDR3 sequence (DNA): TGTGCCAGCAGCTTAGGGGTGATGGAGACCCAGTACTTC. This sequence joins TRBV7-2 and TRBJ2-5; no clear D. Germline loops: CDR1 SGHTA, CDR2 FQGNSA. The V end lost 1 base, the J end lost 5 bases, and 8 bases lay between the germline ends. The CDR3 is 13 residues long.

This sequence joins TRBV5-1 and TRBJ1-1, with D possibly TRBD1 on 5 matching bases. Germline CDR1 reads SGHRS; CDR2 reads YFSETQ. The CDR3 sequence is 16 residues long. V was pared by 1 base and J by 1 base, with 14 bases between. The CDR3 DNA sequence: TGCGCCAGCAGCTTGCATTACAGGAGTCAGAACACTGAAGCTTTCTTT. Its translation: CASSLHYRSQNTEAFF.

J is TRBJ2-2 and V is TRBV7-3; 8 bases agree with TRBD2. V lost 5 bases, J lost 1 base, and 6 bases stayed unmatched. The CDR3 is 16 amino acids. CDR1 SGHTA and CDR2 FQGTGA come from the germline V gene. CDR3 residues: CASSPGSGGNTGELFF. CDR3 DNA sequence: TGTGCCAGCAGCCCCGGGAGCGGGGGGAACACCGGGGAGCTGTTTTTT.